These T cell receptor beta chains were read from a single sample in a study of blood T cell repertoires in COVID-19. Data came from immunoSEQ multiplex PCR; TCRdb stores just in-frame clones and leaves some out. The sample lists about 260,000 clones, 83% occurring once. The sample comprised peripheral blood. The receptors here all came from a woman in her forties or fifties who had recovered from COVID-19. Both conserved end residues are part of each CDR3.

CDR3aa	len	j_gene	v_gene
CASSLIGQIYGYTF	14	TRBJ1-2	TRBV5-4
CASSYSGPHNSPLHF	15	TRBJ1-6	TRBV6-5
CASSETGGFTYEQYF	15	TRBJ2-7	TRBV2
CATSTEVPAEAFF	13	TRBJ1-1	TRBV15
CASSPRGEGPYYGYTF	16	TRBJ1-2	TRBV3-1/TRBV3-2
CATRGGLRDTQYF	13	TRBJ2-3	TRBV11-1
CASSRGLAGAQQQYF	15	TRBJ2-3	TRBV11-1
CASSVFPTGQETQYF	15	TRBJ2-5	TRBV9
CASSISSGGAYNEQFF	16	TRBJ2-1	TRBV19
CASTHQGGTEAFF	13	TRBJ1-1	TRBV3-1/TRBV3-2
CASSLGGLSNYGYTF	15	TRBJ1-2	TRBV28
CASSLAGGGNEQFF	14	TRBJ2-1	TRBV28
CASSQGTANTEAFF	14	TRBJ1-1	TRBV4-2